The sequence of this T cell receptor beta chain was determined in a study of siplizumab effects on memory and regulatory T cells. Study observations and caveats: Significant reduction of alloreactive sequences traceable to unstimulated CD4+ memory cells was observed with siplizumab. Sequences below about 10^-5 frequency were poorly captured. As a result, only a minor fraction of alloreactive clones mapped to unstimulated subsets.

CDR3 length: 13 residues. Trimming removed 4 bases at V and 8 bases at J, with 14 bases between. Germline CDR1 and CDR2: SGHDN and FVKESK. A word on this clone: What it binds is unknown.

It was 75,000 to 100,000 TCR templates that were assayed per sample. The assay was immunoSEQ multiplex PCR, and TCRdb's table has in-frame clones only and misses some. The data show more than 95,000 clones, 85% to 95% seen once. This chain uses TRBV14 with TRBJ1-2, with TRBD1 as a possible D gene (5 bases). Source material: CD4+ T cells sorted from blood. The receptor was isolated from a human donor in good health. CDR3 nucleotide sequence: TGTGCCAGCAGCCCCCGGGGGTCGTGGGGCTACACCTTC. Encoded protein: CASSPRGSWGYTF.